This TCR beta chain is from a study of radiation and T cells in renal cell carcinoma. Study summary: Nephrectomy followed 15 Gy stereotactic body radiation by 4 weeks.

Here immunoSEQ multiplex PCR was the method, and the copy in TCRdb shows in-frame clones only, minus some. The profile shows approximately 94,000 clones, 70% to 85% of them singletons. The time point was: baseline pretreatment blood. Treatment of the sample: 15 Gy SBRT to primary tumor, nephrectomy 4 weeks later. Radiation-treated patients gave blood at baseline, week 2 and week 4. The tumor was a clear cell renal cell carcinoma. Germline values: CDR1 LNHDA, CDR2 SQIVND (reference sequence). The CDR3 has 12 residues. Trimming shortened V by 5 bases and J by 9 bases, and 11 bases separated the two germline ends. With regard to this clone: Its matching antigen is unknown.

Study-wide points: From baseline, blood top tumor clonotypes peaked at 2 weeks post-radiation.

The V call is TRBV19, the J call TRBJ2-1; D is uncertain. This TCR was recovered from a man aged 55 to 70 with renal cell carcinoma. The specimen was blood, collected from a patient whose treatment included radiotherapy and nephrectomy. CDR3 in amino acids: CASSLAMTEQFF. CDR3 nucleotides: TGTGCCAGTAGTTTGGCGATGACTGAGCAGTTCTTC.